This T cell receptor (beta chain) comes out of a study of blood T cell repertoires in COVID-19. Study-wide background: Nucleic acid was either cDNA or gDNA, and it came from T cells, B-cell-depleted T cells, or PBMCs.

V lost 5 bases, J lost 0 bases, and 12 bases stayed unmatched. From germline, CDR1 is MNHEY and CDR2 SVGEGT. This CDR3 region has 18 residues. Seattle's enrolled individuals joined amid active infection and were then monitored longitudinally. Data came from immunoSEQ multiplex PCR; TCRdb stores just in-frame clones and leaves some out. Among some 190,000 clones listed, more than 75% were seen once. V is TRBV6-2 or TRBV6-3 and J is TRBJ2-3, with TRBD1 matching over 9 bases. Sequenced: peripheral blood. This receptor was identified in a woman in her sixties or seventies with COVID-19, enrolled during active disease. The CDR3 region has the DNA TGTGCCAGCAGTCCGGACAGGGGCGAGGCCTCTAGCACAGATACGCAGTATTTT. Translating gives CASSPDRGEASSTDTQYF.